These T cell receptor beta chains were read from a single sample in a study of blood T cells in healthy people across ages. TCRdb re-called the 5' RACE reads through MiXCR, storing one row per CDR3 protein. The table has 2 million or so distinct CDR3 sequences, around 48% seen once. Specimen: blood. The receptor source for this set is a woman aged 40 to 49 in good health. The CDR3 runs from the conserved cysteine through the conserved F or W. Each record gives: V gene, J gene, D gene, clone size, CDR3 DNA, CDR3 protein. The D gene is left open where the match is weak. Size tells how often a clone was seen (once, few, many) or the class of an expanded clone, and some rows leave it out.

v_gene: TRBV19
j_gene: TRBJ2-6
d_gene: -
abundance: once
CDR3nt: TGTGCCAGTAGGAATCGTCCGGCTGGGGCCAACGTCCTGACTTTC
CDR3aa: CASRNRPAGANVLTF

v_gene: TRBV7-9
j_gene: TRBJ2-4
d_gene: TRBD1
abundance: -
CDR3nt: TGTGCCAGCACCCCTTGGGGACAGGGAACCAAAAACATTCAGTACTTC
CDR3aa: CASTPWGQGTKNIQYF

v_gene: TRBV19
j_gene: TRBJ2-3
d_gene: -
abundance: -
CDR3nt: TGTGCCAGTAGTATCCAGGTCCTCTCGGATACGCAGTATTTT
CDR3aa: CASSIQVLSDTQYF

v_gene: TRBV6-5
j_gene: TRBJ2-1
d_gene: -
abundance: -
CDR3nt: TGTGCCAGCAGTTACGGTCACTACAATGAGCAGTTCTTC
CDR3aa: CASSYGHYNEQFF

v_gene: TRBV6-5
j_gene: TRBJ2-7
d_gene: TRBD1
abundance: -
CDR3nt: TGTGCCAGCAGTATGGGGACAGGGGGCATCCACGAGCAGTACTTC
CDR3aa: CASSMGTGGIHEQYF

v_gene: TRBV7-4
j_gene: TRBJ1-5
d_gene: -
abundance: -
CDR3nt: TGTGCCAGCAGCTCCCAAACAACAACACCGGAGGGCAATCAGCCCCAGCATTTT
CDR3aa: CASSSQTTTPEGNQPQHF

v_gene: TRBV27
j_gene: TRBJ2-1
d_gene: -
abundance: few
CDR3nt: TGTGCCAGCAGTTTCCTCTTTGGGGATGAGCAGTTCTTC
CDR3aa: CASSFLFGDEQFF

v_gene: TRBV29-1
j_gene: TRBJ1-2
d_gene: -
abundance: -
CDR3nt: TGCAGCGTTGAATGGGGTATTAACTATGGCTACACCTTC
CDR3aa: CSVEWGINYGYTF

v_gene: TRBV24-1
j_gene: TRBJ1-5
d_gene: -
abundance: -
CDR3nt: TGTGCCACCAAAACGGGACATTCGTGCAATCAGCCCCAGCATTTT
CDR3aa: CATKTGHSCNQPQHF

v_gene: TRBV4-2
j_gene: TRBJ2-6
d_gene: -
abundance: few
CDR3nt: TGTGCCAGCAGCCCCTACCCGGGCACTGGGGCCAACGTCCTGACTTTC
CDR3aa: CASSPYPGTGANVLTF